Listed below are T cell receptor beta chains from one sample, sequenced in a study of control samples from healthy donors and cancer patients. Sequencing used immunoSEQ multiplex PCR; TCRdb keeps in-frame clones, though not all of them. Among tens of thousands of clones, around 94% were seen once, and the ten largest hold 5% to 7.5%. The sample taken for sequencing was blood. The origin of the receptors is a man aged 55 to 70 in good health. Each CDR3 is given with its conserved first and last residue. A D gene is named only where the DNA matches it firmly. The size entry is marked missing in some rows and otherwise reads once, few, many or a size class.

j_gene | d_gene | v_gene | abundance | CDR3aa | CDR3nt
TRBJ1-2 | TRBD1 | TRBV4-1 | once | CASSQDRNTGGSGYTF | TGCGCCAGCAGCCAAGATCGGAACACAGGGGGGTCTGGCTACACCTTC
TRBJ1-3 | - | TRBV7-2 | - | CASSLAPGVFSGNTIYF | TGTGCCAGCAGCTTAGCGCCAGGCGTTTTCTCTGGAAACACCATATATTTT
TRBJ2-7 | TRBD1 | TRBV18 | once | CASSPGTGGSYEQYF | TGTGCCAGCTCGCCCGGGACAGGGGGTTCCTACGAGCAGTACTTC
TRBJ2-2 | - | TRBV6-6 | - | CASSGPNTGELFF | TGTGCCAGCAGTGGACCGAACACCGGGGAGCTGTTTTTT
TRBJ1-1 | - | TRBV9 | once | CASSKDPGGGGTEAFF | TGTGCCAGCAGCAAGGATCCCGGGGGCGGGGGTACTGAAGCTTTCTTT
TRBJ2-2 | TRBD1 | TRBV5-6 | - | CASSSTGSPGELFF | TGTGCCAGCAGCTCGACAGGGTCACCCGGGGAGCTGTTTTTT
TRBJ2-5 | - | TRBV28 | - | CASSGTYRIQETQYF | TGTGCCAGCAGTGGTACTTACCGGATCCAAGAGACCCAGTACTTC
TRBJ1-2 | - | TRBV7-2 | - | CASSFKGGGDYGYTF | TGTGCCAGCAGCTTTAAAGGGGGTGGGGACTATGGCTACACCTTC
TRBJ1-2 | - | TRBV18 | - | CASSPTGGYGYTF | TGTGCCAGCTCACCCACAGGAGGCTATGGCTACACCTTC
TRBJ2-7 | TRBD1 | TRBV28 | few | CASVPAGQGDEQYF | TGTGCCAGTGTACCCGCGGGACAGGGAGACGAGCAGTACTTC
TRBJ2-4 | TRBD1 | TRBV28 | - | CASSLQGAKAKNIQYF | TGTGCCAGCAGTTTGCAGGGGGCGAAGGCCAAAAACATTCAGTACTTC
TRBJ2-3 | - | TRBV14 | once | CASSQVLYGTPDTQYF | TGTGCCAGCAGCCAAGTCCTCTATGGCACCCCAGATACGCAGTATTTT
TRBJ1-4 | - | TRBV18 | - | CASSQDRVTNEKLFF | TGTGCCAGCTCTCAAGATAGGGTGACTAATGAAAAACTGTTTTTT
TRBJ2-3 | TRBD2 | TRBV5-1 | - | CASGAGTSTYSTDTQYF | TGCGCCAGCGGAGCCGGGACTAGCACCTATAGCACAGATACGCAGTATTTT
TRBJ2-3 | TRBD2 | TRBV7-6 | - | CASSLGTSGVLDTQYF | TGTGCCAGCAGCCTGGGGACTAGCGGGGTTCTGGATACGCAGTATTTT
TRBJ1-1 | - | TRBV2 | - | CASRPLQGNTEAFF | TGTGCCAGCAGACCGTTGCAGGGGAACACTGAAGCTTTCTTT